What follows are 3 T cell receptor beta chains derived from one specimen sequenced in a study of control samples from healthy donors and cancer patients. TCRdb's table, derived via immunoSEQ multiplex PCR, lists solely in-frame clones and lacks some. The table records about 250,000 clones, more than 65% of them present only once. Sequenced sample: PBMCs. Receptors were obtained from a woman aged 55 to 70 with lung cancer.

This chain joins TRBV28 and TRBJ1-2; no clear D. Germline V gene sequence: CDR1 MDHEN, CDR2 SYDVKM. The CDR3 extends over 13 amino acids. Trimming removed 5 bases from V and 0 bases from J, with 7 bases in between. CDR3 sequence reads: CASSPTANYGYTF. The DNA for the CDR3 is TGTGCCAGCAGTCCGACTGCTAACTATGGCTACACCTTC.

The rearrangement links TRBV19 to TRBJ1-1; tentative D call: TRBD1 (6 bases). Germline V gene sequence: CDR1 LNHDA, CDR2 SQIVND (reference sequence). This CDR3 has 12 amino acids. The V end was cut by 6 bases, the J end by 11 bases, with 16 bases between. CDR3 region: CASRSTGWRAFF. The CDR3 DNA is TGTGCCAGTAGGTCCACAGGGTGGAGGGCTTTCTTT. The whole variable domain, filled in from reference TRBV19 and TRBJ1-1, reads DGGITQSPKYLFRKEGQNVTLSCEQNLNHDAMYWYRQDPGQGLRLIYYSQIVNDFQKGDIAEGYSVSREKKESFPLTVTSAQKNPTAFYLCASRSTGWRAFFGQGTRLTVV.

The gene calls are TRBV28 and TRBJ1-1, with TRBD1 identical over 7 bases. The CDR3 has 13 amino acids. Germline lookup yields CDR1 MDHEN and CDR2 SYDVKM. With 3 bases clipped from V and 7 bases from J, the junction kept 5 bases outside the gene matches. This CDR3 reads CASSFLTGFEAFF. As DNA, the CDR3 is TGTGCCAGCAGTTTTCTGACAGGGTTTGAAGCTTTCTTT.